This entry is about one TCR beta chain. Its antigen is not known. This sample stems from a study of T cells after yellow fever vaccination. Overall study findings and caveats: Contamination of FACS-sorted repertoires by abundant clonotypes from the bulk population could occur.

TCRdb passed the 5' RACE reads through MiXCR, listing each CDR3 protein once. This table holds around 360,000 distinct CDR3 sequences, approximately 10% found once. In germline, CDR1 is SGHDN, CDR2 FVKESK. V was trimmed by 5 bases and J by 0 bases, leaving 16 bases between them. CDR3 length: 16 residues. The rearrangement joins TRBV14 to TRBJ1-1, with D possibly matching TRBD1 (5 bases). This clonotype was obtained from a man younger than 30 who received the YFV17D yellow fever vaccine. Specimen: PBMCs, collected on the day of the first yellow fever vaccination. Here the CDR3 reads CASSKIRWGLNTEAFF. The CDR3 region has the DNA TGTGCCAGCAGCAAGATCCGCTGGGGCCTGAACACTGAAGCTTTCTTT.